The T cell receptor (beta chain) under discussion was sequenced for a study of PD-1 blockade in classical Hodgkin lymphoma. Study overall: With a 2-week interval, patients received intravenous nivolumab at 3 mg/kg.

Sequencing used immunoSEQ multiplex PCR; TCRdb keeps in-frame clones, though not all of them. The repertoire holds roughly 62,000 clones, around 88% seen once, with around an eighth in the top ten. Comment on this clone: Its antigen is still unknown.

All patients experienced relapse after autologous stem cell transplantation, and brentuximab vedotin exposure was variable. Germline loops: CDR1 SGHDT, CDR2 YYEEEE. V lost 0 bases, J lost 4 bases, and 7 bases lay in between. The CDR3 loop spans 13 amino acids. Regarding the study as a whole: The study found that TCR diversity rose significantly by C4D1 in CD4+ but not CD8+ cells. With respect to the repertoire differences, their causes, possibly disease activity or prior therapy, remain undefined. Complete responders had baseline diversity similar to newly diagnosed patients.

The clonotype comes from a human donor with classical Hodgkin lymphoma. Sequencing used peripheral blood mononuclear cells (PBMCs), obtained at baseline. The rearrangement joins TRBV5-6 to TRBJ1-1; D unresolved. CDR3 sequence: CASSLGGPTEAFF. In nucleotides, the CDR3 is TGTGCCAGCAGCTTGGGTGGGCCCACTGAAGCTTTCTTT.